The entry that follows covers one T cell receptor (beta chain) sequence. The CDR3 contains 14 residues. V was trimmed by 1 base and J by 0 bases, leaving 6 bases between them. From germline, CDR1 is SEHNR and CDR2 FQNEAQ (reference sequence). This specimen comes from a study of blood T cell repertoires in COVID-19. Assay used: immunoSEQ multiplex PCR; TCRdb lists only in-frame clones, some missing. Among roughly 430,000 clones listed, around 90% were seen once. The sample taken for sequencing was PBMCs or T cells enriched from blood (not recorded which). This clonotype was sampled from a woman in her thirties or forties with acute COVID-19. J is TRBJ2-5 and V is TRBV7-9; the D gene is possibly TRBD2 (6 bases). In DNA, the CDR3 is TGTGCCAGCAGCTTAGAGCGGGACCAAGAGACCCAGTACTTC. Its protein is CASSLERDQETQYF.